A single TCR beta chain is shown here with its context. Its antigen target is currently unknown. No base quality information exists; no much larger clone differs at one position. This entry belongs to a study of regulatory T cells in long-lasting Graves disease (dated by TCRdb to the early 2020s). For the study in its entirety: Newly diagnosed Graves' disease patients had taken antithyroid drugs for less than 3 months. TCR sequencing covered some 13 persistent and approximately 20 newly diagnosed Graves' disease patients, 33 samples in total. The study took place in China and was registered as a clinical trial. Peripheral blood TCR sequencing and RNA sequencing compared persistent Graves' disease patients with newly diagnosed Graves' disease patients.

Per the publication, the time point label means: newly diagnosed GD, antithyroid drugs for less than 3 months. For both TCR sequencing and RNA sequencing, RNA was extracted from PBMCs in TRIzol. The diagnosis of Graves' disease followed American Thyroid Association guidelines. The patients came from an endocrinology department in Xi'an, China. Each patient gave roughly 8.4 milliliters of peripheral blood, collected in an EDTA anticoagulant tube. Ficoll Paque Plus density gradient separation was used to isolate PBMCs, and no further T cell sorting was performed. An Agilent 2100 Bioanalyzer and agarose gel were used to check RNA quality, while a NanoDrop 2000 measured RNA concentration. The library was made by multiplex PCR. Sequencing took place on an Illumina HiSeq 4000. iRepertoire HTBI primers and Arm-PCR amplification of CDR3 regions were used to construct TCR beta libraries. Before sequencing, the PCR products went through gel purification. For the original study's pipeline: A total of roughly 65 TRBV and under 15 TRBJ segments were identified across samples and were used for gene usage analysis of CDR3 amino acid clonotypes. COPE and FqMerger were used to merge the filtered high-quality paired reads into contigs. BLAST was used to align contigs to the IMGT TRBV, TRBD and TRBJ reference genes, and CDR3 was defined following IMGT. Highly expanded clones were defined as clonotypes with a frequency above 0.1%. Repertoire diversity was measured by Shannon entropy, and V-J evenness by the Gini coefficient. A clonotype was considered public if more than one individual shared it. Using fastp trimming at Q25 and MiXCR clonotype assembly, TCRdb reanalyzed the public sequencing data and kept in-frame beta chains. Identical CDR3 proteins give one entry, which carries the most common genes and DNA. The V and J calls were not made by the authors but by TCRdb's processing. The sample data list hundreds of thousands of distinct CDR3 sequences, and about 14% of these were observed just once. The leading ten clones occupy about a fifth of the sample.

What the authors observed across the whole study: Compared with newly diagnosed patients, persistent Graves' disease patients had lower TCR Shannon entropy and fewer highly expanded clones, which suggests clonal expansion. Sequencing and analysis were limited to the TCR beta chain. The authors noted that the small sample size was a limitation that may lower accuracy. The study examined only peripheral blood because the primary lesion, thyroid tissue, could not be accessed. More public clonotypes were shared among persistent patients (roughly 3,000) than among newly diagnosed patients (roughly 1,000).

The source material was peripheral blood mononuclear cells (PBMCs), sampled at new diagnosis, from a patient treated with antithyroid drugs. The source is a female donor with Graves disease.

The CDR3 in this case is CASSLTGGATGNTIYF. The DNA sequence is as follows: TGTGCCAGCAGCTTAACGGGAGGAGCCACTGGAAACACCATATATTTT. The rearrangement combines TRBV7-3 with TRBJ1-3; the D gene identity is not certain. The trim is 0 bases for V and 2 bases for J, with a gap of 11 bases between the germline ends. Via the germline V gene, CDR1 is SGHTA and CDR2 FQGTGA. Including the terminal cysteine and phenylalanine, the CDR3 comprises 16 residues. The kept DNA is CDR3 alone, 48 bases in frame from the first base.